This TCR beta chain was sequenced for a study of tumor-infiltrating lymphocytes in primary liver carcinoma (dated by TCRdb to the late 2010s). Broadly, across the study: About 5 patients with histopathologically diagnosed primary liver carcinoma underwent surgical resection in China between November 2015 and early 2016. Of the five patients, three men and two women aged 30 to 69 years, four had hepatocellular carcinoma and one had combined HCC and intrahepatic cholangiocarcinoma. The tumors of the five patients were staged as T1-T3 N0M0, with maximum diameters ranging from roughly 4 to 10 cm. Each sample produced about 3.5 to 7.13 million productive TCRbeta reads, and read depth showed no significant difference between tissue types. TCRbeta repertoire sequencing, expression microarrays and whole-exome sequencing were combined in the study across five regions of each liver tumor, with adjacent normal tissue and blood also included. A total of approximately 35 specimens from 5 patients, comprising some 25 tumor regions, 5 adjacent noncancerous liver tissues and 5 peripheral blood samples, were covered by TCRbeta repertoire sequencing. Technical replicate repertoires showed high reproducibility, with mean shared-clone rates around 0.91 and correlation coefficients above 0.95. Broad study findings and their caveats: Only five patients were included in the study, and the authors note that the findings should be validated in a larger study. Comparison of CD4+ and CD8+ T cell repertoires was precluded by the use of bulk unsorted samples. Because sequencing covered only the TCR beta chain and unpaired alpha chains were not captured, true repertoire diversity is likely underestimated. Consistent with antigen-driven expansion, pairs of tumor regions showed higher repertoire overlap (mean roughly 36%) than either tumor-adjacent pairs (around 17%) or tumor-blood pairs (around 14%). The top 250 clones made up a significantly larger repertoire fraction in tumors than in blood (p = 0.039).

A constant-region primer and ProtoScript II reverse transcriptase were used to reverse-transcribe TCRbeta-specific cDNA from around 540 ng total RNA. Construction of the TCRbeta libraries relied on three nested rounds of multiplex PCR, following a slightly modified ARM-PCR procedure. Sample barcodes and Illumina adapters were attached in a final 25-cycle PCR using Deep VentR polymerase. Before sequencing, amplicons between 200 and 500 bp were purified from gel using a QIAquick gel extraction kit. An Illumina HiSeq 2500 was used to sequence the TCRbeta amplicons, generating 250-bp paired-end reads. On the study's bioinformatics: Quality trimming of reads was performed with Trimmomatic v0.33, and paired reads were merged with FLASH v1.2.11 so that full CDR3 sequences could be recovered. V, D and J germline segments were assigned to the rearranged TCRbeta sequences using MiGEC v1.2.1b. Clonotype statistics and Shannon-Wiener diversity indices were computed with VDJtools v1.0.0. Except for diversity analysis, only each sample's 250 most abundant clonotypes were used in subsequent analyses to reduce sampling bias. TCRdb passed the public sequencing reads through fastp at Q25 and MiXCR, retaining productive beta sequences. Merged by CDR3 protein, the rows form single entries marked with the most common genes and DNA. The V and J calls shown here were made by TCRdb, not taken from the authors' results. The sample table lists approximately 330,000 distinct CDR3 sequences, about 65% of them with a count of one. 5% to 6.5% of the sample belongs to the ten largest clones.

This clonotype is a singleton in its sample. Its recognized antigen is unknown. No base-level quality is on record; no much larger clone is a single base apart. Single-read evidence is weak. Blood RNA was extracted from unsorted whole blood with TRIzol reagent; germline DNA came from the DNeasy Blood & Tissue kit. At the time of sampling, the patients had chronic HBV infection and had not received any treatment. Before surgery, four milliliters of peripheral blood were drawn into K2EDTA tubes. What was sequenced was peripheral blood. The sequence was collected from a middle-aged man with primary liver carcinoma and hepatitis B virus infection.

The nucleotide sequence is TGTGCCAGCAGCTTCCCCAGGGGAAGGTACGACGAGCAGTACTTC. Its amino acids are CASSFPRGRYDEQYF. The chain uses TRBV7-8 and TRBJ2-7; the D gene is possibly TRBD1, with 6 bases matching. From the cysteine up to the phenylalanine, the CDR3 has a length of 15 residues. Only the CDR3 DNA is retained, 45 bases long and in frame from the first base. V drops 3 bases and J drops 5 bases, leaving 17 bases in between. The germline V gene sets CDR1 to SGHVS and CDR2 to FQNEAQ.